The rows below give T cell receptor beta chains drawn from one sample of a study of shared clonotypes between healthy human individuals. Assay: immunoSEQ multiplex PCR; the TCRdb copy retains only in-frame clones and omits some. The sample contains 1.6 million or so clones, approximately 98.5% of which appear only once. Specimen: naive CD4+ T cells sorted from blood. The receptors come from a man aged 25 to 40 in good health. CDR3s include the opening cysteine and the closing phenylalanine or tryptophan. D genes are given only for firm matches.

D: .
J: TRBJ2-7
V: TRBV15
CDR3: CATSRDRRGLGEQYF
DNA: TGTGCCACCAGCAGAGATCGGAGGGGATTGGGGGAGCAGTACTTC

D: .
J: TRBJ2-3
V: TRBV5-4
CDR3: CASSLLNMQYF
DNA: TGTGCCAGCAGCTTGTTGAATATGCAGTATTTT

D: .
J: TRBJ2-2
V: TRBV18
CDR3: CASSPTSRANTGELFF
DNA: TGTGCCAGCTCACCAACTTCACGGGCGAACACCGGGGAGCTGTTTTTT

D: TRBD2
J: TRBJ2-5
V: TRBV12-5
CDR3: CASGPGLAGVFETQYF
DNA: TGTGCTAGTGGCCCGGGGCTAGCGGGAGTATTTGAGACCCAGTACTTC

D: TRBD2
J: TRBJ2-1
V: TRBV7-9
CDR3: CASSLALRGLAGGPNEQFF
DNA: TGTGCCAGCAGCTTAGCGCTAAGGGGGCTAGCGGGAGGCCCTAATGAGCAGTTCTTC

D: .
J: TRBJ2-1
V: TRBV19
CDR3: CASRGRGLYNEQFF
DNA: TGTGCCAGTAGGGGACGGGGACTCTACAATGAGCAGTTCTTC

D: .
J: TRBJ1-5
V: TRBV15
CDR3: CATSRDFPRNQPQHF
DNA: TGTGCCACCAGCAGAGATTTCCCCCGGAATCAGCCCCAGCATTTT

D: .
J: TRBJ2-1
V: TRBV5-6
CDR3: CASSLWAYYNEQFF
DNA: TGTGCCAGCAGCTTGTGGGCGTACTACAATGAGCAGTTCTTC

D: .
J: TRBJ1-1
V: TRBV10-2
CDR3: CASTLNTEAFF
DNA: TGCGCCAGCACCCTGAACACTGAAGCTTTCTTT

D: TRBD1
J: TRBJ1-2
V: TRBV27
CDR3: CASSFSTGGGYTF
DNA: TGTGCCAGCAGTTTCTCGACAGGGGGAGGCTACACCTTC

D: .
J: TRBJ2-7
V: TRBV11-2
CDR3: CASSFTVYEQYF
DNA: TGTGCCAGCAGCTTTACAGTTTACGAGCAGTACTTC

D: .
J: TRBJ2-1
V: TRBV5-5
CDR3: CASSLRGGEVAYNEQFF
DNA: TGTGCCAGCAGCTTAAGGGGTGGGGAGGTCGCCTACAATGAGCAGTTCTTC

D: TRBD1
J: TRBJ2-7
V: TRBV19
CDR3: CASSISGGAEQYF
DNA: TGTGCCAGTAGTATATCAGGGGGCGCTGAGCAGTACTTC

D: TRBD2
J: TRBJ2-5
V: TRBV9
CDR3: CASSPRTSGQETQYF
DNA: TGTGCCAGCAGCCCTCGGACTAGCGGACAAGAGACCCAGTACTTC

D: .
J: TRBJ1-5
V: TRBV11-2
CDR3: CASSPRGNQPQHF
DNA: TGTGCCAGCAGCCCCCGTGGCAATCAGCCCCAGCATTTT

D: TRBD2
J: TRBJ2-5
V: TRBV20-1
CDR3: CSGWRGETQYF
DNA: TGCAGTGGTTGGCGGGGGGAGACCCAGTACTTC